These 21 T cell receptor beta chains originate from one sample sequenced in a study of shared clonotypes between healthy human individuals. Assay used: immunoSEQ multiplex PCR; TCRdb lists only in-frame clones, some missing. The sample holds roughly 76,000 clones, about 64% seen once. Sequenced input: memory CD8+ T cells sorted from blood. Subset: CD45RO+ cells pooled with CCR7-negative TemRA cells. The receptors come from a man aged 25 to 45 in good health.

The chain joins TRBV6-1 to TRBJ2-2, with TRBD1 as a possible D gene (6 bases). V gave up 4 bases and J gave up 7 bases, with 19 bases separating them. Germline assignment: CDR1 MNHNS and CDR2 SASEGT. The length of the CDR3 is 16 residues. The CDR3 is CASSVLLAGAGGELFF. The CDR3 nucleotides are TGTGCCAGCAGTGTCCTTCTTGCAGGGGCCGGCGGGGAGCTGTTTTTT.

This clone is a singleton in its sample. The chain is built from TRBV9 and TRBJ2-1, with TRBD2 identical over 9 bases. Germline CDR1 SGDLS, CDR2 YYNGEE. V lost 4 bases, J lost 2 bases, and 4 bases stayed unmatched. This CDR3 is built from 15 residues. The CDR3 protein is CASSTRLAAYNEQFF. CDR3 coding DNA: TGTGCCAGCAGCACCCGACTAGCGGCCTACAATGAGCAGTTCTTC.

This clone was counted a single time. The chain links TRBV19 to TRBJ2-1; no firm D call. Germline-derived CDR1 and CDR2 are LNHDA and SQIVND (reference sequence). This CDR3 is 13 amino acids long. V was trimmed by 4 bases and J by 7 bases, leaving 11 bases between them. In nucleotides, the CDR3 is TGTGCCAGTAGTAACCCCCCAGTAAATGAGCAGTTCTTC. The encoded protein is CASSNPPVNEQFF.

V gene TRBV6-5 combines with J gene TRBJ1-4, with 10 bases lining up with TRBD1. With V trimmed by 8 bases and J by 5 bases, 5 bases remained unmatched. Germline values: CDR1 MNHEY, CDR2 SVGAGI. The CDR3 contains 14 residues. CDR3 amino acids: CASAPGQGNEKLFF. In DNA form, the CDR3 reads TGTGCCAGCGCACCGGGACAGGGGAATGAAAAACTGTTTTTT.

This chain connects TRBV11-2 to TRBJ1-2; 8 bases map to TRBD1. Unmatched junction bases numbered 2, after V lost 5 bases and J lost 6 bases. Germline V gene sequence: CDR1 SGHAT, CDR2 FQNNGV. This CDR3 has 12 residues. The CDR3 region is CASSLTGDGYTF. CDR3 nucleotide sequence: TGTGCCAGCAGCCTGACAGGGGATGGCTACACCTTC.

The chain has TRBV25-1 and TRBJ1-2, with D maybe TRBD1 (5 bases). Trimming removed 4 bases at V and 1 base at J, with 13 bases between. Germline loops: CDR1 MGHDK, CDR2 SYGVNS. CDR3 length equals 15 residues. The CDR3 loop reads CASSVGLGGNYGYTF. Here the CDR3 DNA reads TGTGCCAGCAGTGTTGGATTGGGGGGTAACTATGGCTACACCTTC.

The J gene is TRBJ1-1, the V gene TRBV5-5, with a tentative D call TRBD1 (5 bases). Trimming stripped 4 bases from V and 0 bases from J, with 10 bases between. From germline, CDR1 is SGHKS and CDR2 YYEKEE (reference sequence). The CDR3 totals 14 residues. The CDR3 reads CASSLGGLNTEAFF. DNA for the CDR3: TGTGCCAGCAGCCTCGGGGGATTGAACACTGAAGCTTTCTTT.

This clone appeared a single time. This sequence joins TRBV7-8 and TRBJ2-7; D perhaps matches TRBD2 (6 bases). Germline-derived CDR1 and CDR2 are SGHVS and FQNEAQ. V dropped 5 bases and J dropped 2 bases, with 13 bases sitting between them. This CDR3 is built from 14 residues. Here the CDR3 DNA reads TGTGCCAGCAGCCACAGCGGGCGTCCCTACGAGCAGTACTTC. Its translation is CASSHSGRPYEQYF.

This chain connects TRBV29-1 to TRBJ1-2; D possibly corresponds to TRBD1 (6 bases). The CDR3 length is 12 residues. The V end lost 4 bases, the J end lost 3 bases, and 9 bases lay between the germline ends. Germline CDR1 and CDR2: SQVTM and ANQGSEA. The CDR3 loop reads CSVGDTYYGYTF. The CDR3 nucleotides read TGCAGCGTTGGGGACACGTACTATGGCTACACCTTC. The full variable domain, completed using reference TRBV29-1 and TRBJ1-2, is SAVISQKPSRDICQRGTSLTIQCQVDSQVTMMFWYRQQPGQSLTLIATANQGSEATYESGFVIDKFPISRPNLTFSTLTVSNMSPEDSSIYLCSVGDTYYGYTFGSGTRLTVV.

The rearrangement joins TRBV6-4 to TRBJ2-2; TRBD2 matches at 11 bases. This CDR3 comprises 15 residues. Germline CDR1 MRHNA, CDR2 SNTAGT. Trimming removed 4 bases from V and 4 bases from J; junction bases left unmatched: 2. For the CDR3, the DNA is TGTGCCAGCAGTGTTACTAGCGGGAGCACCGGGGAGCTGTTTTTT. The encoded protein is CASSVTSGSTGELFF.

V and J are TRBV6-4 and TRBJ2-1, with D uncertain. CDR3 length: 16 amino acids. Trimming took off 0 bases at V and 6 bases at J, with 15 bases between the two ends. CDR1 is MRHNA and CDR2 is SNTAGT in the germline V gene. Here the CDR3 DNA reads TGTGCCAGCAGTGACTCGATATTGTCCACCGCCAATGAGCAGTTCTTC. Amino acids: CASSDSILSTANEQFF.

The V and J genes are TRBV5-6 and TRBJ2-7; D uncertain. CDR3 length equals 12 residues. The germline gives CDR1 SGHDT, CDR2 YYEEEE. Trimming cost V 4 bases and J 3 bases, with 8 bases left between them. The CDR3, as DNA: TGTGCCAGCAGCCCAAATCGCTACGAGCAGTACTTC. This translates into CASSPNRYEQYF.

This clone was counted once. CDR3 residues: CSIRSYNEQFF. The CDR3 bases are TGCAGCATTAGGTCCTACAATGAGCAGTTCTTC. J is TRBJ2-1 and V is TRBV29-1; D uncertain. Germline loops: CDR1 SQVTM, CDR2 ANQGSEA. The CDR3 is 11 amino acids. V was shortened by 8 bases and J by 1 base, with 6 bases between the two germline ends.

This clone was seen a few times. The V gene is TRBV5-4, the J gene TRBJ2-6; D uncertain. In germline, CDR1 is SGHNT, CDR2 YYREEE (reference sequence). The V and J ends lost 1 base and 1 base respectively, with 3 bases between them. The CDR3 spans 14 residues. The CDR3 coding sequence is TGTGCCAGCAGCTTGCGATCTGGGGCCAACGTCCTGACTTTC. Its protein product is CASSLRSGANVLTF.

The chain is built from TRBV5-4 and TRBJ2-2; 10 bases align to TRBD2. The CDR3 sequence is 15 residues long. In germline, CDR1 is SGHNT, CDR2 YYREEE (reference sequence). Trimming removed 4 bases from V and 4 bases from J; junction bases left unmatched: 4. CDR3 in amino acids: CASSPLAGLTGELFF. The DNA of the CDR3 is TGTGCCAGCAGCCCACTAGCGGGGCTCACCGGGGAGCTGTTTTTT. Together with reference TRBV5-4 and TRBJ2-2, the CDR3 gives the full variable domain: ETGVTQSPTHLIKTRGQQVTLRCSSQSGHNTVSWYQQALGQGPQFIFQYYREEENGRGNFPPRFSGLQFPNYSSELNVNALELDDSALYLCASSPLAGLTGELFFGEGSRLTVL.

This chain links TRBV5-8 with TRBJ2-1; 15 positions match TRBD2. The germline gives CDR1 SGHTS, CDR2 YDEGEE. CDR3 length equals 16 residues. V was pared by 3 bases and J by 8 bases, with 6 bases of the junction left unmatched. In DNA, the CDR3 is TGTGCCAGCAGCTCCGGACTAGCGGGAGGGGAGGATGAGCAGTTCTTC. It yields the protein CASSSGLAGGEDEQFF. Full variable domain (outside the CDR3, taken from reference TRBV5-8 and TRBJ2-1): EAGVTQSPTHLIKTRGQQATLRCSPISGHTSVYWYQQALGLGLQFLLWYDEGEERNRGNFPPRFSGRQFPNYSSELNVNALELEDSALYLCASSSGLAGGEDEQFFGPGTRLTVL.

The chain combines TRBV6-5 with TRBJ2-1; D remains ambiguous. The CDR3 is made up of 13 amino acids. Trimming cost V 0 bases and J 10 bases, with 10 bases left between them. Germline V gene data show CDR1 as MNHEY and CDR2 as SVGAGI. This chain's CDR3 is CASSYSTWGEQFF. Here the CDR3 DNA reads TGTGCCAGCAGTTACTCGACGTGGGGAGAGCAGTTCTTC.

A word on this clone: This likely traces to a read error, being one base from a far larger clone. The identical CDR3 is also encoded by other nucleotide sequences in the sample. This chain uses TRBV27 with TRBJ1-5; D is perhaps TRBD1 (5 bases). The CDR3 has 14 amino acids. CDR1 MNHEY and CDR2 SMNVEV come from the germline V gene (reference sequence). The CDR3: CASKPQGSNQPQHF. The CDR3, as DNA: TGTGCCAGCAAACCCCAGGGAAGCAATCAACCCCAGCATTTT.

The CDR3 sequence: CASSLGPTGFYEQYF. In nucleotides, the CDR3 is TGTGCCAGCAGCTTAGGGCCGACAGGGTTCTACGAGCAGTACTTC. V is TRBV7-2 and J is TRBJ2-7; 7 bases are shared with TRBD1. V shed 1 base and J 3 bases; nucleotides not matched to a gene: 6. Per germline, CDR1 SGHTA and CDR2 FQGNSA. The CDR3 extends over 15 amino acids.

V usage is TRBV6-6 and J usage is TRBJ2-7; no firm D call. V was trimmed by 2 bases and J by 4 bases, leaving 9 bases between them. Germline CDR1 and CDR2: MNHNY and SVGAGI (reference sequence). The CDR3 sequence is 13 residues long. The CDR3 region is CASSYKSPYEQYF. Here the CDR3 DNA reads TGTGCCAGCAGTTACAAAAGTCCTTACGAGCAGTACTTC.

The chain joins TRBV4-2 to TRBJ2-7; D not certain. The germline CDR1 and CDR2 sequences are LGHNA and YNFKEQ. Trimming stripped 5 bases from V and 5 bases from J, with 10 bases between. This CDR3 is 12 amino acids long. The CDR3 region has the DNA TGTGCCAGCAGCTCCCCCTGGGACGAGCAGTACTTC. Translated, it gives CASSSPWDEQYF.